One and the same sample provided the 26 T cell receptor beta chains below, sequenced in a study of blood T cell repertoires in COVID-19. Clones were read by immunoSEQ multiplex PCR, and TCRdb kept only the in-frame ones, dropping some. This repertoire shows 150,000 to 200,000 clones, 80% to 90% found once; its top ten account for 2% to 3%. Source material: peripheral blood. These receptors came from a middle-aged man with active or convalescent COVID-19.

The gene calls are TRBV28 and TRBJ2-7; TRBD1 is a possible D gene (7 bases). The CDR3 runs to 16 residues. Trimming pared 3 bases from V and 4 bases from J, leaving 19 bases between. CDR1 is MDHEN, CDR2 SYDVKM, per germline. DNA for the CDR3: TGTGCCAGCAGTTTTTCAGGGGGGACAAGGGTGTACGAGCAGTACTTC. It codes for CASSFSGGTRVYEQYF.

The gene calls are TRBV6-6 and TRBJ1-6, with D uncertain. The CDR3 sequence is 13 residues long. Per germline, CDR1 MNHNY and CDR2 SVGAGI (reference sequence). V shed 11 bases and J shed 9 bases, with 17 bases lying between them. The CDR3 region has the DNA TGTGCCGGGCGACATGTAGAAGGTTCACCCCTCCACTTT. As protein: CAGRHVEGSPLHF.

This chain uses TRBV5-1 with TRBJ2-2; TRBD2 might be the D (6 bases). Germline V gives CDR1 SGHRS, CDR2 YFSETQ. The CDR3 extends over 15 amino acids. V was clipped by 5 bases and J by 3 bases, with 14 bases between them. The CDR3 here is CASRPGPGDTGELFF. The CDR3 region has the DNA TGCGCCAGCAGGCCGGGACCGGGGGACACCGGGGAGCTGTTTTTT.

The V and J genes are TRBV6-1 and TRBJ1-6; D might be TRBD1 (6 bases). CDR1 is MNHNS, CDR2 SASEGT, per germline. This CDR3 spans 16 amino acids. V was trimmed by 4 bases and J by 3 bases, leaving 13 bases between them. DNA for the CDR3: TGTGCCAGCAGTGCCTTGGACAGCCTCTATAATTCACCCCTCCACTTT. Its protein product is CASSALDSLYNSPLHF.

The rearrangement uses TRBV7-6 and TRBJ1-5, with 10 positions matching TRBD1. This CDR3 contains 18 residues. The germline V gene encodes CDR1 SGHVS and CDR2 FNYEAQ. J was trimmed by 3 bases and V by 5 bases; bases with no gene match: 13. In nucleotides, the CDR3 is TGTGCCAGCAGCCCAAGACAACCAGACAGGGGGCACAATCAGCCCCAGCATTTT. This translates into CASSPRQPDRGHNQPQHF.

The chain has TRBV6-6 and TRBJ1-5; a possible D gene is TRBD1 (5 bases). CDR1 is MNHNY, CDR2 SVGAGI, per germline (reference sequence). CDR3 length: 12 amino acids. The V end was cut by 6 bases, the J end by 6 bases, with 9 bases between. CDR3 protein: CASSRDSQPQHF. The CDR3 coding sequence is TGTGCCAGCAGCCGAGACAGTCAGCCCCAGCATTTT.

This clone occurred a few times. A junction end diverges from the germline sequence, so it may reflect a read error. The chain couples TRBV6-4 to TRBJ1-6; TRBD1 is a possible D gene (5 bases). CDR1 is MRHNA, CDR2 SNTAGT, per germline. This CDR3 spans 20 amino acids. Written as DNA, the CDR3 is TGTGCCATCCAGACCCTACCGGAGCAGGGCCGCCGCTCCAATAATTCACCCCTCCACTTT. This encodes CAIQTLPEQGRRSNNSPLHF.

CDR3 coding DNA: TGTGCCAGCAGCTGGGACAGATTCCAAGAGACCCAGTACTTC. Translated: CASSWDRFQETQYF. The chain combines TRBV5-4 with TRBJ2-5, with 7 bases matching TRBD1. J was trimmed by 1 base and V by 3 bases; bases with no gene match: 3. The CDR3 spans 14 residues. Germline V gives CDR1 SGHNT, CDR2 YYREEE (reference sequence).

As for this clone: Because the CDR3 is missing its conserved closing phenylalanine or tryptophan, this is likely a read error. No DNA is shown, since the ends of the CDR3 on it are uncertain; the CDR3 is the one TCRdb lists. This chain uses TRBV30 with TRBJ1-1; the table gives TRBD1 as D, unverified against the DNA. Looked up from germline, CDR1 is GTSNPN and CDR2 is SVGIG (reference sequence). A total of 13 residues make up the CDR3, ends included. CDR3 in amino acids: CAWSPGQGARSLL.

This sequence joins TRBV7-9 and TRBJ1-1; D perhaps matches TRBD1 (5 bases). The CDR3 runs 13 residues. Deletions cut 7 bases from V and 1 base from J, with 10 bases between. Germline values: CDR1 SEHNR, CDR2 FQNEAQ (reference sequence). DNA of the CDR3: TGTGCCAGCACCCGAACAGGGAACACTGAAGCTTTCTTT. Its protein is CASTRTGNTEAFF. The variable domain in full, completed from reference TRBV7-9 and TRBJ1-1, reads DTGVSQNPRHKITKRGQNVTFRCDPISEHNRLYWYRQTLGQGPEFLTYFQNEAQLEKSRLLSDRFSAERPKGSFSTLEIQRTEQGDSAMYLCASTRTGNTEAFFGQGTRLTVV.

This sequence joins TRBV4-3 and TRBJ1-2; TRBD1 matches at 10 bases. The CDR3 spans 16 residues. Germline CDR1 is LGHNA and CDR2 is YSLEER. The junction had 9 bases not matched to a gene; V was cut back by 0 bases and J by 8 bases. Here the CDR3 DNA reads TGCGCCAGCAGCCAAGATTGGGACAGGGGAGGTGAAGGCTACACCTTC. Protein sequence: CASSQDWDRGGEGYTF.

The chain carries TRBV7-2 and TRBJ2-3, with 12 bases that match TRBD2. V lost 1 base, J lost 4 bases, and 6 bases stayed unmatched. The CDR3 loop spans 17 amino acids. Germline CDR1 reads SGHTA; CDR2 reads FQGNSA. CDR3 sequence (DNA): TGTGCCAGCAGCTTAGTTTCCCTAGCGGGGGGGCCAGATACGCAGTATTTT. It is translated as CASSLVSLAGGPDTQYF.

This chain links TRBV30 with TRBJ1-1, with D hard to call. V was cut by 4 bases and J by 4 bases, with 16 bases left in between. This CDR3 has 14 amino acids. Germline CDR1 reads GTSNPN; CDR2 reads SVGIG (reference sequence). CDR3 residues: CAWTRAGVGTEAFF. DNA for the CDR3: TGTGCCTGGACCCGGGCCGGGGTGGGCACTGAAGCTTTCTTT.

This CDR3 reads CASSLGQGGDTQYF. The CDR3 coding sequence is TGCGCCAGCAGCTTGGGACAGGGTGGAGATACGCAGTATTTT. The genes are TRBV5-1 and TRBJ2-3; the match to TRBD1 covers 7 bases. CDR1 SGHRS and CDR2 YFSETQ come from the germline V gene. This CDR3 region has 14 residues. V dropped 0 bases and J dropped 5; count of bases not matched to a gene: 3. Drawing the rest from reference TRBV5-1 and TRBJ2-3, the complete variable domain is KAGVTQTPRYLIKTRGQQVTLSCSPISGHRSVSWYQQTPGQGLQFLFEYFSETQRNKGNFPGRFSGRQFSNSRSEMNVSTLELGDSALYLCASSLGQGGDTQYFGPGTRLTVL.

The rearrangement uses TRBV7-9 and TRBJ1-2; D is ambiguous. V gave up 1 base and J gave up 3 bases, with 6 bases separating them. The V gene's germline CDR1 is SEHNR and CDR2 FQNEAQ (reference sequence). The CDR3 has 13 amino acids. The CDR3 nucleotides are TGTGCCAGCAGCTTAGGTTCAGACTATGGCTACACCTTC. Its translation is CASSLGSDYGYTF.

This chain links TRBV9 with TRBJ1-1; 7 bases map to TRBD1. Germline assignment: CDR1 SGDLS and CDR2 YYNGEE. The V segment lost 7 bases and the J segment 4 bases; nucleotides outside the gene matches: 4. This CDR3 is built from 12 residues. The DNA of the CDR3 is TGTGCCAGCCAAGGGGACAGCACTGAAGCTTTCTTT. Translated, it gives CASQGDSTEAFF.

This clone came up a few times. The rearrangement links TRBV6-1 to TRBJ1-6; TRBD1 matches at 8 bases. CDR1 and CDR2 (germline): MNHNS, SASEGT. V shed 2 bases, J shed 4 bases, and the junction held 10 bases outside the gene matches. The CDR3 contains 18 residues. The CDR3: CASSETGGRGLYNSPLHF. CDR3 coding DNA: TGTGCCAGCAGTGAAACGGGTGGCAGGGGGCTTTATAATTCACCCCTCCACTTT.

V and J are TRBV10-3 and TRBJ1-6; TRBD1 is a possible D gene (5 bases). Trimming left V 7 bases short and J 9 bases short, with 16 bases between. This CDR3 is built from 14 residues. Looked up from germline, CDR1 is ENHRY and CDR2 is SYGVKD. This chain's CDR3 is CAIKTDSGGSPLHF. CDR3 nucleotide sequence: TGTGCCATCAAAACCGACAGCGGGGGTTCACCCCTCCACTTT.

The genes are TRBV28 and TRBJ2-2; possibly TRBD1 for D (5 bases). The CDR3 is made up of 11 amino acids. V lost 9 bases and J 6 bases, leaving 8 bases between the germline ends. Per germline, CDR1 MDHEN and CDR2 SYDVKM. CDR3 sequence reads: CASTGSGELFF. CDR3 nucleotide sequence: TGTGCCAGTACAGGTTCCGGGGAGCTGTTTTTT. Filled out from reference TRBV28 and TRBJ2-2, the complete variable domain reads DVKVTQSSRYLVKRTGEKVFLECVQDMDHENMFWYRQDPGLGLRLIYFSYDVKMKEKGDIPEGYSVSREKKERFSLILESASTNQTSMYLCASTGSGELFFGEGSRLTVL.

The rearrangement links TRBV11-2 to TRBJ1-4; D is possibly TRBD1 (6 bases). Germline values: CDR1 SGHAT, CDR2 FQNNGV. Trimming cost V 4 bases and J 2 bases, with 14 bases left between them. The CDR3 spans 16 residues. The CDR3 DNA reads as TGTGCCAGCAGCTCCGCCCGGGGGGCTACTAATGAAAAACTGTTTTTT. Residues: CASSSARGATNEKLFF.

V is TRBV6-4 and J is TRBJ2-1; D possibly corresponds to TRBD1 (6 bases). The CDR3 length is 13 residues. V lost 2 bases and J lost 5, with 7 bases in between. The germline V gene encodes CDR1 MRHNA and CDR2 SNTAGT. The CDR3 DNA reads TGTGCCAGCAGTGACCGGGACAACAATGAGCAGTTCTTC. It is translated as CASSDRDNNEQFF.

The J gene is TRBJ1-1, the V gene TRBV3-1 (or the pseudogene TRBV3-2), with 10 bases identical to TRBD1. V shed 3 bases and J 5 bases; nucleotides not matched to a gene: 0. Germline loops: CDR1 LGHDT, CDR2 YNNKEL (reference sequence). The CDR3 loop spans 13 amino acids. CDR3 amino acids: CASSQGQGTEAFF. The CDR3 coding sequence is TGTGCCAGCAGCCAGGGACAGGGGACTGAAGCTTTCTTT.

This clone occurred once. The chain has TRBV2 and TRBJ2-7; D is unclear. Germline CDR1 SNHLY, CDR2 FYNNEI. The V and J ends lost 7 bases and 4 bases respectively, with 8 bases between them. The CDR3 covers 11 residues. DNA of the CDR3: TGTGCCAGCACGGCCGGGTACGAGCAGTACTTC. This codes for CASTAGYEQYF.

This clone was found once. The genes are TRBV4-1 and TRBJ2-3; 7 nucleotides match TRBD2. The V gene's germline CDR1 is MGHRA and CDR2 YSYEKL. Trimming cost V 0 bases and J 2 bases; bases outside gene matches: 5. This CDR3 has 16 amino acids. DNA of the CDR3: TGCGCCAGCAGCCAAGATCGCGGGGGTCTCACAGATACGCAGTATTTT. This gives the protein CASSQDRGGLTDTQYF.

Regarding this clone: The junction departs from the called germline gene at one end, perhaps through a read error. V usage is TRBV4-3 and J usage is TRBJ2-5, with 12 nucleotides matching TRBD2. The length of the CDR3 is 17 residues. CDR1 is LGHNA, CDR2 YSLEER, per germline. The CDR3 DNA reads TGCGCCAGCAGCCAAGTGTCACTAGCGGGGGGCCAAGTGACCCAGTACTTC. Translation gives CASSQVSLAGGQVTQYF.

J is TRBJ1-1 and V is TRBV7-8, with 7 nucleotides matching TRBD1. CDR3 size: 13 residues. In germline, CDR1 is SGHVS, CDR2 FQNEAQ. V shed 5 bases, J shed 6 bases, and the junction held 6 bases outside the gene matches. The CDR3 region has the DNA TGTGCCAGCAGCCACCGGGACAGCTCTGAAGCTTTCTTT. Translating gives CASSHRDSSEAFF. The full variable domain, its missing parts supplied by reference TRBV7-8 and TRBJ1-1, is GAGVSQSPRYKVAKRGQDVALRCDPISGHVSLFWYQQALGQGPEFLTYFQNEAQLDKSGLPSDRFFAERPEGSVSTLKIQRTQQEDSAVYLCASSHRDSSEAFFGQGTRLTVV.